This TCR beta chain was captured in a study of T cells in Graves' hyperthyroidism and ophthalmopathy. Source material for PBMCs was more than 9.5 ml fresh peripheral blood. Per germline, CDR1 SNHLY and CDR2 FYNNEI. CDR3 length: 13 amino acids. V lost 7 bases and J 2 bases, leaving 12 bases between the germline ends. Amplification targeted TCR beta CDR3 regions from RNA transcripts. Carried out on the TCR CDR3, a first-round RT-PCR used the HTBI primer set. MiXCR, applied by TCRdb to the multiplex PCR reads, yields one record per CDR3 protein. Of about 480,000 distinct CDR3 sequences listed, approximately 23% are singletons. The sample holds many counts of this clonotype.

This TCR came from an older woman with Graves' ophthalmopathy. The sequencing sample was made of blood. This chain joins TRBV2 and TRBJ2-7; D is perhaps TRBD2 (5 bases). Here the CDR3 DNA reads TGTGCCAGCACGGGGAGTCCACCCTACGAGCAGTACTTC. Translating gives CASTGSPPYEQYF. Together with reference TRBV2 and TRBJ2-7, the CDR3 gives the full variable domain: EPEVTQTPSHQVTQMGQEVILRCVPISNHLYFYWYRQILGQKVEFLVSFYNNEISEKSEIFDDQFSVERPDGSNFTLKIRSTKLEDSAMYFCASTGSPPYEQYFGPGTRLTVT.